The clone carrying this T cell receptor (beta chain) was picked up a small number of times. As yet, its antigen is unknown. Together with a sample-barcoded 5' primer, a J-beta primer mix was included in a second PCR lasting roughly 6 to 12 cycles. Each cDNA molecule received a tag from a template-switch adaptor that had 12 random nucleotides. From the 5' RACE reads, TCRdb called clonotypes with MiXCR, one entry per CDR3 protein. The repertoire holds 380,000 or so distinct CDR3 sequences, with 45% to 65% as singletons. These data are taken from a study of blood T cells in healthy people across ages. Whole-study findings and limits: Total diversity from one million sequenced T cells was likely underestimated. Donors of long life had a larger count of naive CD4+ cells and greater diversity than aged donors.

Approximately 10 milliliters of peripheral blood were drawn from each donor into EDTA-treated tubes. Germline V gene data show CDR1 as SQVTM and CDR2 as ANQGSEA. Trimming shortened V by 8 bases and J by 0 bases, and 8 bases separated the two germline ends. This CDR3 has 12 residues. This clonotype originated in a man in his sixties in good health. Sequences were obtained from blood. The chain combines TRBV29-1 with TRBJ2-1; D may be TRBD2 (5 bases). The chain's CDR3 is CSSAGSYNEQFF. The CDR3 DNA sequence: TGCAGCTCCGCGGGCTCCTACAATGAGCAGTTCTTC.